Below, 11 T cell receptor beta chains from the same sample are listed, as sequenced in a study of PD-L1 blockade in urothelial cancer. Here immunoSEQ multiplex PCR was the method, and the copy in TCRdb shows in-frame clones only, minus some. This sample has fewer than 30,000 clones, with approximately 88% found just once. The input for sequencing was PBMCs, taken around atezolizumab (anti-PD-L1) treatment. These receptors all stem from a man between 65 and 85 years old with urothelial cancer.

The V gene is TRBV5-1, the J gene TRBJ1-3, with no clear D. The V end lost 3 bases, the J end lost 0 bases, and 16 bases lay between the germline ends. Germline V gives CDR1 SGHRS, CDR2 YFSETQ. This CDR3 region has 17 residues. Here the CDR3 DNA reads TGCGCCAGCAGCTCCAACTACCCTCCCAGCTCTGGAAACACCATATATTTT. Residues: CASSSNYPPSSGNTIYF.

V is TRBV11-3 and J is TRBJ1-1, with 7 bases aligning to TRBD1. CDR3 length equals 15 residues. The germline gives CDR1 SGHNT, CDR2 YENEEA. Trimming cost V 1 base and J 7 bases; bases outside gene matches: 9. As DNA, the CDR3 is TGTGCCAGCAGCTTAGGAGGGGGCGCTTCGATTGAAGCTTTCTTT. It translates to CASSLGGGASIEAFF.

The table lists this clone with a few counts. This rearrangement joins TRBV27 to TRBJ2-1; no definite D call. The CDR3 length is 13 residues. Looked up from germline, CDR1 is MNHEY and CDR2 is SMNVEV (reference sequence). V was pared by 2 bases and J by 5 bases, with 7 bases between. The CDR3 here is CASSLQINNEQFF. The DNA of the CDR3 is TGTGCCAGCAGTTTACAGATTAACAATGAGCAGTTCTTC.

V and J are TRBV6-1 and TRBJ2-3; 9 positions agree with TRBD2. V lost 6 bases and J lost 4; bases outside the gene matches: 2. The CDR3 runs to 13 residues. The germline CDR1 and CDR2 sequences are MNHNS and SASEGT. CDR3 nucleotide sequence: TGTGCCAGCAGGCGGGAGGGCCCAGATACGCAGTATTTT. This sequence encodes CASRREGPDTQYF.

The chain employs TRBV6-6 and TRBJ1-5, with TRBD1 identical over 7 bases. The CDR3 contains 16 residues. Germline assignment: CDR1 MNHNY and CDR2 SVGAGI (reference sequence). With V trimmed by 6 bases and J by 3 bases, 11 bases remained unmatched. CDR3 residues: CASSSTRGGHNQPQHF. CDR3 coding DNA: TGTGCCAGCAGCAGTACAAGAGGGGGCCACAATCAGCCCCAGCATTTT.

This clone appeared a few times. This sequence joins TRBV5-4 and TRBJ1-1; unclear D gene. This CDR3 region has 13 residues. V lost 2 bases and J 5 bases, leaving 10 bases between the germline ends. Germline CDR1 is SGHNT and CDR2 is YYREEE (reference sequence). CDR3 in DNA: TGTGCCAGCAGCTTCTCAGAGGATACTGAAGCTTTCTTT. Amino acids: CASSFSEDTEAFF.

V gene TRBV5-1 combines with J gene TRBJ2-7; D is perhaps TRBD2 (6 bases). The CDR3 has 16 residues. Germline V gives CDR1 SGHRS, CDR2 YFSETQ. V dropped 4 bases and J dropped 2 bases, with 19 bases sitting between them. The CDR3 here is CASSLTGGAKAYEQYF. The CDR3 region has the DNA TGCGCCAGCAGCCTGACCGGAGGGGCGAAGGCCTACGAGCAGTACTTC.

The CDR3: CASIHTTPGQGGSNTEAFF. The CDR3 nucleotides are TGCGCCAGCATTCACACAACCCCCGGACAGGGAGGATCGAACACTGAAGCTTTCTTT. J is TRBJ1-1 and V is TRBV4-1, with 8 positions matching TRBD1. The CDR3 extends over 19 amino acids. Germline V gene lookup returns CDR1 MGHRA and CDR2 YSYEKL. Trimming at V came to 7 bases and at J to 1 base, leaving 20 bases not matched to a gene.

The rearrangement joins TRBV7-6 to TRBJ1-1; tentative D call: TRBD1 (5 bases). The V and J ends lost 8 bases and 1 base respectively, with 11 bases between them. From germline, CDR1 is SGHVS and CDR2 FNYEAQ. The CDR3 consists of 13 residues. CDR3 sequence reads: CASQRQKNTEAFF. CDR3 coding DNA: TGTGCCAGCCAAAGACAGAAGAACACTGAAGCTTTCTTT.

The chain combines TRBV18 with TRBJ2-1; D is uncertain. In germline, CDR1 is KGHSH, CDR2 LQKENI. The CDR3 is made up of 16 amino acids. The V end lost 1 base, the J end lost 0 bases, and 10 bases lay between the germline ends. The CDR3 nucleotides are TGTGCCAGCTCACCACTTGCCGTGAGCTCCTACAATGAGCAGTTCTTC. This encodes CASSPLAVSSYNEQFF.

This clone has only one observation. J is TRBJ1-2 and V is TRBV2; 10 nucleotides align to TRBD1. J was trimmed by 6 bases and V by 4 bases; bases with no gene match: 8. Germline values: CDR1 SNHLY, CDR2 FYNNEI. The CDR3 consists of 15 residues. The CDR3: CASSGGTGTGDGYTF. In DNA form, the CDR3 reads TGTGCCAGCAGTGGTGGAACCGGGACAGGGGATGGCTACACCTTC.